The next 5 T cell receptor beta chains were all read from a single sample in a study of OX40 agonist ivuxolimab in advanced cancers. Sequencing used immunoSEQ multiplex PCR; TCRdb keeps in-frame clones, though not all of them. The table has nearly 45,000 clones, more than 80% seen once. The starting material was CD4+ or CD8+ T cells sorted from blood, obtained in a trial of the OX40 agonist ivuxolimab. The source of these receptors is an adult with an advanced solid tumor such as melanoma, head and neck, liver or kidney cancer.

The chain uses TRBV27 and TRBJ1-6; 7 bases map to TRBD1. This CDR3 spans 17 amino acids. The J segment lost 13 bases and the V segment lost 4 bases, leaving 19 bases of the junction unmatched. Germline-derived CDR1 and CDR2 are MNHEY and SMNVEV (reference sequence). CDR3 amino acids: CASSSNPTGVAIRPLHF. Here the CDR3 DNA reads TGTGCCAGCAGTTCCAACCCTACAGGGGTCGCAATCCGGCCCCTCCACTTT.

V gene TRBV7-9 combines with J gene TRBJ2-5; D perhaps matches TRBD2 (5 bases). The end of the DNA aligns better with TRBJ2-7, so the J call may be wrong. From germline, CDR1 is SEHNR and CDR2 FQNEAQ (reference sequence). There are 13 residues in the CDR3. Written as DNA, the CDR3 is TGTGCCAGCAGCTTAAGGGCGGGCTACGAGCAGTACTTC. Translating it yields CASSLRAGYEQYF.

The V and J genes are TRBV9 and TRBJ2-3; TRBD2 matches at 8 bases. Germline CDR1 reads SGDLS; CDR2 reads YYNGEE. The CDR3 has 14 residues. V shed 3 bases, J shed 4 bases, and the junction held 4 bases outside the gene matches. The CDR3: CASSAGLAADTQYF. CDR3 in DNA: TGTGCCAGCAGCGCCGGACTAGCCGCAGATACGCAGTATTTT.

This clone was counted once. The CDR3 protein is CASSQEKGFYEQYF. As DNA, the CDR3 is TGCGCCAGCAGCCAAGAAAAAGGGTTCTACGAGCAGTACTTC. The gene calls are TRBV4-1 and TRBJ2-7; D is unclear. Trimming stripped 0 bases from V and 3 bases from J, with 9 bases between. The CDR3 has 14 amino acids. The germline V gene has CDR1 MGHRA and CDR2 YSYEKL.

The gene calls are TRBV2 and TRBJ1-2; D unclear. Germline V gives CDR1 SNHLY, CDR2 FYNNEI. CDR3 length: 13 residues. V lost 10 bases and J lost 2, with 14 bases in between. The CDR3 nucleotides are TGTGCCACCCGACTGCCACTCAACTATGGCTACACCTTC. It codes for CATRLPLNYGYTF.